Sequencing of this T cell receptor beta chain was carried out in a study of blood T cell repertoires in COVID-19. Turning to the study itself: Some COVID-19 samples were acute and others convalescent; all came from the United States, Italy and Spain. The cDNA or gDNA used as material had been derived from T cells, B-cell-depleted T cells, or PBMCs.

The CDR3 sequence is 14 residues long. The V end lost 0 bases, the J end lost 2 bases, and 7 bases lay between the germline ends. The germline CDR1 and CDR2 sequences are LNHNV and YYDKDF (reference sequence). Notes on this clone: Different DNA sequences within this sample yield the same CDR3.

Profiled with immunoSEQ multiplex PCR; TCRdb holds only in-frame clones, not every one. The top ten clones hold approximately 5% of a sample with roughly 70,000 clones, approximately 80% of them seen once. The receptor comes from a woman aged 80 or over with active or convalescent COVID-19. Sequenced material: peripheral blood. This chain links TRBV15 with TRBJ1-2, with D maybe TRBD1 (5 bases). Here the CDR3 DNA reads TGTGCCACCAGCAGAGACGGGGGAAACTATGGCTACACCTTC. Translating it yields CATSRDGGNYGYTF. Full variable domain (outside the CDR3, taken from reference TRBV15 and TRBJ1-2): DAMVIQNPRYQVTQFGKPVTLSCSQTLNHNVMYWYQQKSSQAPKLLFHYYDKDFNNEADTPDNFQSRRPNTSFCFLDIRSPGLGDTAMYLCATSRDGGNYGYTFGSGTRLTVV.